This TCR beta chain appears in the sequencing data of a study of identical twins. TCRdb redid the calling of the 5' RACE reads with MiXCR, one entry per CDR3 protein. The sample consists of 200,000 to 300,000 distinct CDR3 sequences, roughly a tenth of them appearing once. The CDR3 is 13 amino acids. The germline V gene encodes CDR1 MNHNY and CDR2 SVGAGI (reference sequence). V lost 2 bases to trimming and J lost 4 bases, with 7 bases between them. The specimen sequenced was memory T cells sorted from blood. V is TRBV6-6 and J is TRBJ2-3; D uncertain. The TCR comes from a man aged 45-65 years in good health. CDR3 loop: CASSYVVSDTQYF. The CDR3 DNA is TGTGCCAGCAGTTACGTTGTCTCAGATACGCAGTATTTT.